The clone carrying this T cell receptor (beta chain) was counted once. This sample is drawn from a study of blood T cell repertoires in COVID-19. Looking at the study overall: Acute and convalescent COVID-19 specimens originated in the United States, Italy and Spain. Sample material is recorded as cDNA or gDNA derived from T cells, B-cell-depleted T cells, or PBMCs.

Trimming took 6 bases from V and 3 from J, leaving 12 bases between them. The germline gives CDR1 MNHEY, CDR2 SMNVEV (reference sequence). The CDR3 is 13 amino acids. The assay was immunoSEQ multiplex PCR, and TCRdb's table has in-frame clones only and misses some. The sample contains 200,000 to 250,000 clones, about 88% of which appear only once. The clonotype comes from a woman aged 45-60 years with COVID-19, enrolled during active disease. Material: peripheral blood. The chain joins TRBV27 to TRBJ2-7, with D maybe TRBD2 (7 bases). CDR3 in DNA: TGTGCCAGCAGGCTAGGGGGGGACTACGAGCAGTACTTC. The encoded protein is CASRLGGDYEQYF.